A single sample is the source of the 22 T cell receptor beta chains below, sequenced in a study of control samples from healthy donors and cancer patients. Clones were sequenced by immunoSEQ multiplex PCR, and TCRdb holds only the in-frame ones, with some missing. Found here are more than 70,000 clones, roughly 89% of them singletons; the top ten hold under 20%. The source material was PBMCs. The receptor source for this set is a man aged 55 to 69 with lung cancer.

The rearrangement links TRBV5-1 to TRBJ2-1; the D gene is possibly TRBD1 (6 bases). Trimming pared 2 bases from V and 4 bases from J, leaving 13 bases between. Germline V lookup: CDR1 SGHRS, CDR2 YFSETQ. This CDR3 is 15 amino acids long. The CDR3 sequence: CASSFPRTAYNEQFF. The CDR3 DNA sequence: TGCGCCAGCAGCTTTCCAAGGACAGCGTACAATGAGCAGTTCTTC.

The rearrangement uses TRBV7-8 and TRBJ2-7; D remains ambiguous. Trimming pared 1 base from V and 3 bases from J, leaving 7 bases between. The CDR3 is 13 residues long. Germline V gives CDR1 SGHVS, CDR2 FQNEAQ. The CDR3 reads CASSLGWDYEQYV. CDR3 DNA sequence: TGTGCCAGCAGCTTAGGCTGGGACTACGAGCAGTACGTC.

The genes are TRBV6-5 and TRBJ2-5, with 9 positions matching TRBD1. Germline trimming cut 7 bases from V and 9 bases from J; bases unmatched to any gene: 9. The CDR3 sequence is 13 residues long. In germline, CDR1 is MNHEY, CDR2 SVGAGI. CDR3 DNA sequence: TGTGCCAGCATTCCGGGACAGGGAAGCCCCCAGTACTTC. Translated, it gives CASIPGQGSPQYF.

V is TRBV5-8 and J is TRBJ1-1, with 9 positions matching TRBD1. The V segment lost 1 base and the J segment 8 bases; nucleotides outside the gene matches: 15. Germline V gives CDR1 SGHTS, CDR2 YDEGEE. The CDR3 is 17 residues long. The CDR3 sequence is CASSLFGAGQGRLEAFF. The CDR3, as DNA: TGTGCCAGCAGCTTGTTCGGCGCGGGACAGGGACGCCTCGAAGCTTTCTTT. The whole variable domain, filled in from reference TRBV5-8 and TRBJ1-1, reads EAGVTQSPTHLIKTRGQQATLRCSPISGHTSVYWYQQALGLGLQFLLWYDEGEERNRGNFPPRFSGRQFPNYSSELNVNALELEDSALYLCASSLFGAGQGRLEAFFGQGTRLTVV.

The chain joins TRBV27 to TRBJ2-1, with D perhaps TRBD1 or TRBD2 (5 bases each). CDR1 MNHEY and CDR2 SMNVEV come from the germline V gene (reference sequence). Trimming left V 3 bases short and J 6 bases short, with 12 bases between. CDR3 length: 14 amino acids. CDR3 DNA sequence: TGTGCCAGCAGTTTGGCAGGGAGAATCAATGAGCAGTTCTTC. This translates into CASSLAGRINEQFF.

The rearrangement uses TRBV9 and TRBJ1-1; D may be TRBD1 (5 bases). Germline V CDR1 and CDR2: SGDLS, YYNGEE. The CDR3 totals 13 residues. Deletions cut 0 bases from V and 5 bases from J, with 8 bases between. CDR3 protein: CASSVAGRTEAFF. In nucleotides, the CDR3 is TGTGCCAGCAGCGTAGCAGGGAGGACTGAAGCTTTCTTT.

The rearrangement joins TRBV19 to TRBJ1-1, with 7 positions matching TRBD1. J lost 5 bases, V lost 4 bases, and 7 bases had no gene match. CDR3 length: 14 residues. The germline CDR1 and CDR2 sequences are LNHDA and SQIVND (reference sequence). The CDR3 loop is CASSTWDSETEAFF. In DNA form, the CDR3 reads TGTGCCAGTAGTACCTGGGACAGTGAGACTGAAGCTTTCTTT. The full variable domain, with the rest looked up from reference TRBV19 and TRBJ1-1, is DGGITQSPKYLFRKEGQNVTLSCEQNLNHDAMYWYRQDPGQGLRLIYYSQIVNDFQKGDIAEGYSVSREKKESFPLTVTSAQKNPTAFYLCASSTWDSETEAFFGQGTRLTVV.

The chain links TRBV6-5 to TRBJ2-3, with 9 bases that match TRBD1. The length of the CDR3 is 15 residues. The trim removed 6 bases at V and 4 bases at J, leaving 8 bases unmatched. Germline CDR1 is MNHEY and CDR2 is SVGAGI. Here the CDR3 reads CASRLDRGSPDTQYF. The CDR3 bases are TGTGCCAGCAGACTAGACAGGGGGTCGCCAGATACGCAGTATTTT.

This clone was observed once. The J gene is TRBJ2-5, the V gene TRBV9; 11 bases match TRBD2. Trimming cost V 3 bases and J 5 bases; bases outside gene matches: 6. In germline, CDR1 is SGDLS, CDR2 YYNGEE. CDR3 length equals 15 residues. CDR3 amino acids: CASSGSGGALETQYF. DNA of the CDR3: TGTGCCAGCAGCGGTAGCGGGGGGGCTCTCGAGACCCAGTACTTC. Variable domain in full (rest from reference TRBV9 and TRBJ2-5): DSGVTQTPKHLITATGQRVTLRCSPRSGDLSVYWYQQSLDQGLQFLIQYYNGEERAKGNILERFSAQQFPDLHSELNLSSLELGDSALYFCASSGSGGALETQYFGPGTRLLVL.

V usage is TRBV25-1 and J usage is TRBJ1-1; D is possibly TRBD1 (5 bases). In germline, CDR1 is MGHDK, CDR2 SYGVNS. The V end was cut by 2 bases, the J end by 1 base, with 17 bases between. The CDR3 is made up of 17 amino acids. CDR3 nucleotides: TGTGCCAGCAGTGAAGGGGGACGAAATTGGGGGAACACTGAAGCTTTCTTT. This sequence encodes CASSEGGRNWGNTEAFF.

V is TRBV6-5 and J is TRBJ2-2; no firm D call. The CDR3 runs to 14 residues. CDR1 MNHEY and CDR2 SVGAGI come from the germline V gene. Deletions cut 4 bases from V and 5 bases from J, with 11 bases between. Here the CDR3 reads CASSWTLSTGELFF. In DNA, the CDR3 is TGTGCCAGCAGTTGGACCCTTTCGACCGGGGAGCTGTTTTTT.

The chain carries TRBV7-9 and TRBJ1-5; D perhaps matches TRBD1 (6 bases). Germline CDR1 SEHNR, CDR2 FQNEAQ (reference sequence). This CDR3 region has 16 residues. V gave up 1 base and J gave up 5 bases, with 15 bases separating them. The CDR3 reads CASSLGIQGNYQPQHF. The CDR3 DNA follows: TGTGCCAGCAGCTTAGGGATACAGGGTAACTATCAGCCCCAGCATTTT.

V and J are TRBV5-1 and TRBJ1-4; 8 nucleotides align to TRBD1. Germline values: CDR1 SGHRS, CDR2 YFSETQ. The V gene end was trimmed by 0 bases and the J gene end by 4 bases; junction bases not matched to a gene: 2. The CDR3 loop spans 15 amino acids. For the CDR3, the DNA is TGCGCCAGCAGCTTGGGGGACAGGAGTAATGAAAAACTGTTTTTT. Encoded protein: CASSLGDRSNEKLFF.

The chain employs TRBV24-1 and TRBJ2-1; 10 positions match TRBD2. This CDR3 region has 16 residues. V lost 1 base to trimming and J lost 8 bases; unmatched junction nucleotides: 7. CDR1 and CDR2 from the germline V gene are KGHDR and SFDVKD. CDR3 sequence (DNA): TGTGCCACCAGTGATTTTCAGCGGGGGGGCATCTATGAGCAGTTCTTC. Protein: CATSDFQRGGIYEQFF.

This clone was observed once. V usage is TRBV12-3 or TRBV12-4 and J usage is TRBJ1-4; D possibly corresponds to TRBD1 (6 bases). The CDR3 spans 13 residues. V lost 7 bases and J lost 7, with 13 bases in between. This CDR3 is CASKVWDIEKLFF. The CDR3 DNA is TGTGCCAGCAAGGTTTGGGACATTGAAAAACTGTTTTTT.

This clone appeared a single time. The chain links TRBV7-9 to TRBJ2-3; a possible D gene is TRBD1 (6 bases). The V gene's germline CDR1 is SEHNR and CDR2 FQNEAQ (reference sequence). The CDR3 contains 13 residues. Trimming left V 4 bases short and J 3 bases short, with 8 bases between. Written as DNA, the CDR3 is TGTGCCAGCAGCTCCGACAGGACAGATACGCAGTATTTT. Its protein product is CASSSDRTDTQYF. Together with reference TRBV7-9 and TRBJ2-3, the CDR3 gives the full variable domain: DTGVSQNPRHKITKRGQNVTFRCDPISEHNRLYWYRQTLGQGPEFLTYFQNEAQLEKSRLLSDRFSAERPKGSFSTLEIQRTEQGDSAMYLCASSSDRTDTQYFGPGTRLTVL.

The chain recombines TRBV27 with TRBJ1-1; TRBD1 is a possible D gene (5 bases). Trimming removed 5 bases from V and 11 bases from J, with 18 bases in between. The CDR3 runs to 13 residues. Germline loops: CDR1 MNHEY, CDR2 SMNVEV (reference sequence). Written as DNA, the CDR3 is TGTGCCAGCAGTGGAAGGGACCCCGTAGGCGCTTTCTTT. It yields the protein CASSGRDPVGAFF.

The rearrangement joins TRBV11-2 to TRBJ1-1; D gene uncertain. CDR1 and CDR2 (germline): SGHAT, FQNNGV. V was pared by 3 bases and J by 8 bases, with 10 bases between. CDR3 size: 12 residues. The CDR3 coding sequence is TGTGCCAGCAGCTTGGGGAGTTTGGAAGCTTTCTTT. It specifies CASSLGSLEAFF.

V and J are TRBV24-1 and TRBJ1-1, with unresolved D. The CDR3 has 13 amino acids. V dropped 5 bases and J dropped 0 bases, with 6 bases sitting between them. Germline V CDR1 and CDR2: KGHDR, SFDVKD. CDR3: CATSGVVNTEAFF. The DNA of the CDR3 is TGTGCCACCAGTGGGGTGGTGAACACTGAAGCTTTCTTT.

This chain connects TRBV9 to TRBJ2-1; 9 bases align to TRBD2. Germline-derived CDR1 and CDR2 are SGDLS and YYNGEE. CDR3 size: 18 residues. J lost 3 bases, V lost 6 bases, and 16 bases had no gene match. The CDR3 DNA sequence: TGTGCCAGCACCTCTCGTAGGACTAGCGAGGGCCTCTACAATGAGCAGTTCTTC. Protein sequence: CASTSRRTSEGLYNEQFF.

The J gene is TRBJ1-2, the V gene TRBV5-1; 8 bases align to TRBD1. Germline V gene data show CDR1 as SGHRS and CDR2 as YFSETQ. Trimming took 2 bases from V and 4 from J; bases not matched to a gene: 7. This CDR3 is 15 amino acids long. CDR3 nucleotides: TGCGCCAGCAGCTTAGGACAGGGATCCCTCTATGGCTACACCTTC. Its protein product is CASSLGQGSLYGYTF.

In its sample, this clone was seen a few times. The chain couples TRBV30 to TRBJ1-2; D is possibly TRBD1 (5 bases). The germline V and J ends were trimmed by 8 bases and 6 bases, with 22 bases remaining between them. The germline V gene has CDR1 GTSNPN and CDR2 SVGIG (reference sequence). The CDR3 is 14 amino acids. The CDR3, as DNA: TGTGCCCTACAGATTCGAACAGGTCTCGATGGCTACACCTTC. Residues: CALQIRTGLDGYTF.